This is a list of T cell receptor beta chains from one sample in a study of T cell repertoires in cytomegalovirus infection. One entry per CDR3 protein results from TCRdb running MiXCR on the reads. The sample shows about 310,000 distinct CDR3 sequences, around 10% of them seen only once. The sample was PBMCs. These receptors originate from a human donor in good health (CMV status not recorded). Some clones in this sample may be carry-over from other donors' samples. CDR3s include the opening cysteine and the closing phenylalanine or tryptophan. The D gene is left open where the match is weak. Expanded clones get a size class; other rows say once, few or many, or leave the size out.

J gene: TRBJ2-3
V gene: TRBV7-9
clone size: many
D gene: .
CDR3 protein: CASTDGVPSTPDTQYF
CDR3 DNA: TGTGCCAGCACCGATGGGGTGCCATCAACTCCAGATACGCAGTATTTT

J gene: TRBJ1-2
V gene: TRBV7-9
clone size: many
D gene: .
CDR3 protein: CASSSPDSNYGYTF
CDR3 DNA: TGTGCCAGCAGCTCCCCCGACAGCAACTATGGCTACACCTTC

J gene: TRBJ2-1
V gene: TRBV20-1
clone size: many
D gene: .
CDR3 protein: CSAPRTVLSSYNEQFF
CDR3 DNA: TGCAGTGCTCCTCGGACAGTCCTGAGCTCCTACAATGAGCAGTTCTTC

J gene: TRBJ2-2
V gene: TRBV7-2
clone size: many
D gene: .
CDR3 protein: CASSLINGPGELFF
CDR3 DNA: TGTGCCAGCAGCTTAATCAACGGACCCGGGGAGCTGTTTTTT

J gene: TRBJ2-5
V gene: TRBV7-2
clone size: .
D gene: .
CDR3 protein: CASGLGRGQETQYF
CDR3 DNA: TGTGCCAGCGGCTTAGGTCGGGGCCAAGAGACCCAGTACTTC

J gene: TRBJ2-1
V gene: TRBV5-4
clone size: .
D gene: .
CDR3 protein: CASSLAPSGDYNEQFF
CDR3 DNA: TGTGCCAGCAGCTTGGCCCCGTCAGGGGACTACAATGAGCAGTTCTTC

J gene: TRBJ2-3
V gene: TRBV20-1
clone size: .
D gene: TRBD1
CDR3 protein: CSARWDRGGDTQYF
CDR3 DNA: TGCAGTGCTAGATGGGACAGGGGAGGGGATACGCAGTATTTT

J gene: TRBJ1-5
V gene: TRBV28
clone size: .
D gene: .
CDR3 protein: CASSRDPSNQPQHF
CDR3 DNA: TGTGCCAGCAGCAGGGACCCTAGCAATCAGCCCCAGCATTTT

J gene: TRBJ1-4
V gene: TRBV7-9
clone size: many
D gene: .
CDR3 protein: CASSLSKGLENEKLFF
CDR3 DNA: TGTGCCAGCAGCTTAAGTAAGGGGTTGGAAAATGAAAAACTGTTTTTT

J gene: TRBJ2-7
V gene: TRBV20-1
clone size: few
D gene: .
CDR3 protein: CSAGDGSEQYF
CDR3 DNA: TGCAGTGCTGGGGATGGTTCGGAGCAGTACTTC

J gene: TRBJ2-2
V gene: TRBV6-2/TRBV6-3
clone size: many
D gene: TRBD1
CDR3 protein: CASSPGGLGTGELFF
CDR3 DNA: TGTGCCAGCAGCCCAGGGGGCTTGGGCACCGGGGAGCTGTTTTTT

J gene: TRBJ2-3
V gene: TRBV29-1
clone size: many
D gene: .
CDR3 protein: CSVEVGPTVADTQYF
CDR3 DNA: TGCAGCGTTGAGGTGGGGCCCACAGTCGCAGATACGCAGTATTTT

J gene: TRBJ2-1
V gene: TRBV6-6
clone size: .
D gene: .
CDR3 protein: CASSAREPVGEQFF
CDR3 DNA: TGTGCCAGCAGTGCCAGGGAACCCGTGGGTGAGCAGTTCTTC

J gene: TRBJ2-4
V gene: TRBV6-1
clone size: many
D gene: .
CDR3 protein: CASSTDPNIQYF
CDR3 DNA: TGTGCCAGCAGCACGGATCCAAACATTCAGTACTTC

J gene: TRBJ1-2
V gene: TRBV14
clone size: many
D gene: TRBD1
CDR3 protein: CASSPEEFSNRGGGYTF
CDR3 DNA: TGTGCCAGCAGCCCAGAAGAATTTTCTAACAGGGGAGGAGGCTACACCTTC

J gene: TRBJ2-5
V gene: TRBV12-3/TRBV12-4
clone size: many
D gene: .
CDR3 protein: CASSRGTSQETQYF
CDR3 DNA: TGTGCCAGCAGCCGCGGGACTTCTCAGGAGACCCAGTACTTC

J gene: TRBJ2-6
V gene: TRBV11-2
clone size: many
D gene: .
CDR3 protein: CASNLQGLSSGANVLTF
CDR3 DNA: TGTGCCAGCAACCTGCAGGGGTTGAGCTCTGGGGCCAACGTCCTGACTTTC

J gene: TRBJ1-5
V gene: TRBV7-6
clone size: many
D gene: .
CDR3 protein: CASSFDSNQPQHF
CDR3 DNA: TGTGCCAGCAGCTTCGATAGCAATCAGCCCCAGCATTTT

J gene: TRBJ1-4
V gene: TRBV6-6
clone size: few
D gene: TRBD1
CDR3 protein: CASRSQGAAEKLFF
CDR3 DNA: TGTGCCAGCAGATCACAGGGGGCAGCGGAAAAACTGTTTTTT

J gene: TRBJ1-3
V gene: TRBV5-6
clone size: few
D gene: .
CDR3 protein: CASSSRPRSGNTIYF
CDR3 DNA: TGTGCCAGCAGCTCCCGGCCCAGATCTGGAAACACCATATATTTT

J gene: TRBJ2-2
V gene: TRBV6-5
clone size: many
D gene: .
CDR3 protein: CASSPDAANTGELFF
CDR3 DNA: TGTGCCAGCAGTCCGGACGCTGCGAACACCGGGGAGCTGTTTTTT

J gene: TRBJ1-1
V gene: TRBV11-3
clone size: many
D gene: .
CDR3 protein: CASSLWDRNTEAFF
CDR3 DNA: TGTGCCAGCAGCTTATGGGACCGGAACACTGAAGCTTTCTTT

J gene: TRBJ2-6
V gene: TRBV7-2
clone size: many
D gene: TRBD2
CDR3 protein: CASRRGTSGGASGANVLTF
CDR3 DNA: TGTGCCAGTCGCCGCGGGACTAGCGGGGGGGCCAGTGGGGCCAACGTCCTGACTTTC

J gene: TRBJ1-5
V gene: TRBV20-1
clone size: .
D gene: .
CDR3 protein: CSASTSHSNQPQHF
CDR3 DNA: TGCAGTGCTAGCACCAGTCATAGCAATCAGCCCCAGCATTTT

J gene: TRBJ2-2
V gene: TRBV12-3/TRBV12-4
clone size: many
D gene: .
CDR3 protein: CASSRDANTGELFF
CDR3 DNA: TGTGCCAGCAGCCGGGACGCGAACACCGGGGAGCTGTTTTTT

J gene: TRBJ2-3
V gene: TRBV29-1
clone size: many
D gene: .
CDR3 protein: CSSRGVSTDTQYF
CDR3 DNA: TGCAGCTCGAGGGGTGTTAGCACAGATACGCAGTATTTT

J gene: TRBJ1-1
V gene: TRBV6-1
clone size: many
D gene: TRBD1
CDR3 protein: CASRDRGGTEAFF
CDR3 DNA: TGTGCCAGCAGGGACAGGGGCGGCACTGAAGCTTTCTTT

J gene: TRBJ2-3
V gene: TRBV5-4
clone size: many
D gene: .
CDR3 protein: CASSSNIGRDTQYF
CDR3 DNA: TGTGCCAGCAGCTCGAACATCGGAAGGGATACGCAGTATTTT

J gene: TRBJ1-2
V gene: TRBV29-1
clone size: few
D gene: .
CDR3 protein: CSVWRADRGYTF
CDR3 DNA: TGCAGCGTCTGGAGGGCTGACCGGGGCTACACCTTC

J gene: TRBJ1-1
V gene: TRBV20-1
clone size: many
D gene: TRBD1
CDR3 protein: CSGRTGDSTEAFF
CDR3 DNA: TGCAGTGGCCGGACAGGGGATTCCACTGAAGCTTTCTTT

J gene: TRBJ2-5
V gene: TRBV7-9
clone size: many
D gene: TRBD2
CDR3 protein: CASRGTSGGNQETQYF
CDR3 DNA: TGTGCCAGCCGAGGTACTAGCGGGGGGAACCAAGAGACCCAGTACTTC

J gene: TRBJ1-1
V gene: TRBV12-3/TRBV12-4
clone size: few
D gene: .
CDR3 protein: CASNPAGGYTEAFF
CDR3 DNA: TGTGCCAGCAACCCTGCGGGGGGTTACACTGAAGCTTTCTTT

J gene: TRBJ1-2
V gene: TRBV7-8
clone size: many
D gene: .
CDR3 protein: CASSSRARGYGYTF
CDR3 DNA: TGTGCCAGCAGCAGCCGGGCCCGGGGCTATGGCTACACCTTC

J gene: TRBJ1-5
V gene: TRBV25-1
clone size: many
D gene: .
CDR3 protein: CASPAGTSNQPQHF
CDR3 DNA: TGTGCCAGCCCCGCGGGTACTAGCAATCAGCCCCAGCATTTT

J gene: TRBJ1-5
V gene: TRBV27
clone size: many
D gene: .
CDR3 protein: CASSLAPNQPQHF
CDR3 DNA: TGTGCCAGCAGTTTAGCTCCCAATCAGCCCCAGCATTTT

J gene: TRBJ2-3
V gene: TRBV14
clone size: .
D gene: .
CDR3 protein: CASSQSGTITDTQYF
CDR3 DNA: TGTGCCAGCAGCCAAAGCGGGACAATCACAGATACGCAGTATTTT

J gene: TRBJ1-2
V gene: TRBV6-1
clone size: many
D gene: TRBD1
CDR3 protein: CASSRDRTNYTF
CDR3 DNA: TGTGCCAGCAGTCGGGACAGAACTAACTACACCTTC

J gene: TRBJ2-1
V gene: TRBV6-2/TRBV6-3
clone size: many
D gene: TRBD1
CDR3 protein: CASSYEGAEQFF
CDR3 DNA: TGTGCCAGCAGTTATGAGGGGGCCGAGCAGTTCTTC

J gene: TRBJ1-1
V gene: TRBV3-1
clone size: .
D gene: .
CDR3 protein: CASSQEQEAFF
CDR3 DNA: TGTGCCAGCAGCCAAGAACAGGAAGCTTTCTTT

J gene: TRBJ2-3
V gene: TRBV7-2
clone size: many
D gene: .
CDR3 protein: CASSLIQTPIRRDTQYF
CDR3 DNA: TGTGCCAGCAGCTTAATACAGACCCCTATAAGAAGGGATACGCAGTATTTT

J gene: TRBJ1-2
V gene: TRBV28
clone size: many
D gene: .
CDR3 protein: CATHLYDYGYTF
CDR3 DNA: TGTGCCACCCACCTTTACGACTATGGCTACACCTTC

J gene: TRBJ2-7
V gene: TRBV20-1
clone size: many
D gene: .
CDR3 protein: CSARDPRSLSYEQYF
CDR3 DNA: TGCAGTGCTAGAGATCCTAGGTCCCTCTCCTACGAGCAGTACTTC

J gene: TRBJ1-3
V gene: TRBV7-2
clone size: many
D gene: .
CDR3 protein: CASSLFDSTGNTIYF
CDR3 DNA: TGTGCCAGCAGCTTGTTCGATTCAACTGGAAACACCATATATTTT

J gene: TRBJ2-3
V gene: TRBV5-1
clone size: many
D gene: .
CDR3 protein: CASRGHGDSGYTQYF
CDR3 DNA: TGCGCCAGCAGAGGACATGGGGACTCCGGGTATACGCAGTATTTT

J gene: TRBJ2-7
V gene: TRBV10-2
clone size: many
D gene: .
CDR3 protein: CASTPAREQYF
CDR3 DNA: TGCGCCAGCACCCCTGCGAGGGAGCAGTACTTC

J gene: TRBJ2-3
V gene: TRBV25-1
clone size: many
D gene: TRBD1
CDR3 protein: CASSAYQGTAGTSTDTQYF
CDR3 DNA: TGTGCCAGCAGTGCGTACCAAGGGACAGCAGGAACTAGCACAGATACGCAGTATTTT

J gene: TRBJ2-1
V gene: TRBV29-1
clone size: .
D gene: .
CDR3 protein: CSGKSRGQNEQFF
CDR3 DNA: TGCAGCGGCAAGTCCCGGGGCCAAAATGAGCAGTTCTTC

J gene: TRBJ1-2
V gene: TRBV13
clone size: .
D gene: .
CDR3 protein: CASSRYGANYGYTF
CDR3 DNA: TGTGCCAGCAGCCGATATGGGGCTAACTATGGCTACACCTTC

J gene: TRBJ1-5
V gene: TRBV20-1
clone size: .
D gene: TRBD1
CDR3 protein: CSARDPGTGIISNQPQHF
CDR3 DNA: TGCAGTGCTAGAGATCCCGGGACAGGAATTATTAGCAATCAGCCCCAGCATTTT

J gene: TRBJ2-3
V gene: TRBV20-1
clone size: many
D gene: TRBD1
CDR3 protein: CSAEPGQGAADTQYF
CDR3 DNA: TGCAGTGCGGAACCGGGACAGGGAGCGGCAGATACGCAGTATTTT

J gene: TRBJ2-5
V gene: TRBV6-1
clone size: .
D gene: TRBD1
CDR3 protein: CASRPGDRGRETQYF
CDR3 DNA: TGTGCCAGCAGGCCCGGGGACAGGGGGCGTGAGACCCAGTACTTC

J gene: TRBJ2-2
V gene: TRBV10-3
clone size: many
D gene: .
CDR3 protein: CAMTGGSGTGELFF
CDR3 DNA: TGTGCCATGACGGGCGGCTCAGGGACCGGGGAGCTGTTTTTT

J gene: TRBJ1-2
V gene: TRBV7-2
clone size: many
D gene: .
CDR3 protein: CASSIETKYGYTF
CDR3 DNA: TGTGCCAGCAGCATTGAGACGAAATATGGCTACACCTTC

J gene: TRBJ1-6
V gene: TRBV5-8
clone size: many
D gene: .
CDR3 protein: CASSLSGSPLHF
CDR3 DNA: TGTGCCAGCAGCTTGTCGGGATCACCCCTCCACTTT